Listed here is a single TCR beta chain. What it binds is unknown. Germline V gene lookup returns CDR1 SGHTA and CDR2 FQGTGA. Deletions cut 2 bases from V and 6 bases from J, with 7 bases between. CDR3 length equals 13 residues. Time point given: late sampling 161 to 241 days after vaccination in three convalescent patients. Treatment defined: roughly 10-day PBMC culture with coronavirus spike peptide pools or control peptides (ViraFEST assay). This record belongs to a study of vaccination and CD4 T cells after COVID-19. The wider study: Cells were stimulated with overlapping spike peptides from SARS-CoV-2, HCoV-NL63, HCoV-OC43 and HCoV-229E. Each of the control cultures got a CEFX pool, an HIV-1 Nef pool, or no peptide.

Sequencing of DNA taken from cultured CD4+ T cells relied on the Oncomine TCR Beta short-read assay. TCRdb re-analysed the PCR reads in MiXCR, keeping a single row per CDR3 protein. This sample yields about 24,000 distinct CDR3 sequences, of which around 30% are seen a single time; around 3.3% belongs to the top ten. General observations from the study: Spike mono-reactivity was evident in 304 of the 307 vaccine-specific clones derived from convalescent patients. Median SARS-CoV-2-reactive clonotype numbers went from roughly 21 to 40; this increase was not significant.

The starting material was CD4+ T cells from blood, cultured in vitro, obtained about 7 months after SARS-CoV-2 vaccination. This TCR derives from a human donor who had recovered from COVID-19. The J gene is TRBJ2-2, the V gene TRBV7-3; D remains ambiguous. Here the CDR3 reads CASSLLSSGELFF. The CDR3 DNA follows: TGTGCCAGCAGCTTATTAAGTTCCGGGGAGCTGTTTTTT.